The 6 T cell receptor beta chains below come from one sample, sequenced in a study of control samples from healthy donors and cancer patients. Profiled with immunoSEQ multiplex PCR; TCRdb holds only in-frame clones, not every one. The sample consists of 150,000 to 200,000 clones, 90% to 95% of them appearing once. Sequences were obtained from blood. These receptors originate from a woman aged 30 to 39 in good health.

This sequence joins TRBV18 and TRBJ2-2; D is unclear. The V gene lost 3 bases and the J gene lost 3 bases, with 2 bases spanning the gap. From germline, CDR1 is KGHSH and CDR2 LQKENI. This CDR3 comprises 12 residues. CDR3 DNA: TGTGCCAGCTCACCTTACACCGGGGAGCTGTTTTTT. It yields the protein CASSPYTGELFF.

The CDR3 bases are TGTGCCAGCAGCCAACCCGGGACAGAAGGCAATCAGCCCCAGCATTTT. This translates into CASSQPGTEGNQPQHF. The chain is built from TRBV4-2 and TRBJ1-5; TRBD1 aligns across 7 bases. The V gene end was trimmed by 2 bases and the J gene end by 2 bases; junction bases not matched to a gene: 6. Per germline, CDR1 LGHNA and CDR2 YNFKEQ. This CDR3 has 16 amino acids.

A few counts support this clone. V usage is TRBV4-1 and J usage is TRBJ2-7; no definite D call. Germline V gene lookup returns CDR1 MGHRA and CDR2 YSYEKL. CDR3 size: 14 residues. V lost 1 base to trimming and J lost 0 bases, with 7 bases between them. For the CDR3, the DNA is TGCGCCAGCAGCCAAGGGGTTGGCTCCTACGAGCAGTACTTC. Protein sequence: CASSQGVGSYEQYF.

The chain has TRBV10-2 and TRBJ2-2; TRBD2 is a possible D gene (6 bases). CDR1 is WSHSY, CDR2 SAAADI, per germline. V lost 6 bases and J 0 bases, leaving 11 bases between the germline ends. The CDR3 sequence is 15 residues long. The CDR3 protein is CASSPTRANTGELFF. CDR3 bases: TGCGCCAGCAGCCCGACTAGGGCGAACACCGGGGAGCTGTTTTTT.

The genes are TRBV7-2 and TRBJ1-2; 7 bases map to TRBD1. V was clipped by 5 bases and J by 7 bases; unmatched bases: 7. Germline loops: CDR1 SGHTA, CDR2 FQGNSA. The CDR3 totals 13 residues. CDR3 in amino acids: CASSNFQGGGYTF. Here the CDR3 DNA reads TGTGCCAGCAGCAATTTCCAGGGGGGTGGCTACACCTTC.

This clone appeared a few times. V gene TRBV18 combines with J gene TRBJ1-1; 9 bases match TRBD1. Per the germline V gene, CDR1 is KGHSH and CDR2 is LQKENI. After removal of 1 base from V and 0 bases from J, the junction contained 3 bases not matched to a gene. This CDR3 is 16 amino acids long. CDR3 protein: CASSPQGQGMNTEAFF. In DNA form, the CDR3 reads TGTGCCAGCTCACCACAGGGACAGGGCATGAACACTGAAGCTTTCTTT.